A single sample is the source of the 25 T cell receptor beta chains below, sequenced in a study of T cell responses to AZD1222 COVID-19 vaccine. Measured with immunoSEQ multiplex PCR; TCRdb has only the in-frame clones, and not every one. Among some 80,000 clones listed, about 74% were seen once. The sequencing here drew on peripheral blood, taken 28 days after the second dose of the MenACWY control vaccine. The receptor set was obtained from an adult who received the MenACWY meningococcal vaccine as a control.

The chain uses TRBV19 and TRBJ2-1, with D possibly matching TRBD2 (6 bases). The CDR3 extends over 14 amino acids. V was trimmed by 4 bases and J by 12 bases, leaving 19 bases between them. Germline V gene lookup returns CDR1 LNHDA and CDR2 SQIVND (reference sequence). DNA of the CDR3: TGTGCCAGTAGTAATTCCCCCAGCGGGCTTACGCAGTTCTTC. Amino acid sequence: CASSNSPSGLTQFF.

This rearrangement joins TRBV5-1 to TRBJ2-3; D unclear. The germline V gene has CDR1 SGHRS and CDR2 YFSETQ. The CDR3 contains 10 residues. Deletions cut 4 bases from V and 7 bases from J, with 4 bases between. The CDR3 protein is CASSPHTQYF. Here the CDR3 DNA reads TGCGCCAGCAGCCCCCATACGCAGTATTTT.

V usage is TRBV5-1 and J usage is TRBJ1-6; D is uncertain. Trimming pared 1 base from V and 5 bases from J, leaving 7 bases between. Looked up from germline, CDR1 is SGHRS and CDR2 is YFSETQ. This CDR3 has 14 residues. Here the CDR3 reads CASSLNPDNSPLHF. Here the CDR3 DNA reads TGCGCCAGCAGCTTGAATCCAGATAATTCACCCCTCCACTTT. Supplemented by reference TRBV5-1 and TRBJ1-6, the full variable domain reads KAGVTQTPRYLIKTRGQQVTLSCSPISGHRSVSWYQQTPGQGLQFLFEYFSETQRNKGNFPGRFSGRQFSNSRSEMNVSTLELGDSALYLCASSLNPDNSPLHFGNGTRLTVT.

The rearrangement joins TRBV9 to TRBJ1-2; D uncertain. This CDR3 contains 15 residues. CDR1 and CDR2 (germline): SGDLS, YYNGEE. V gave up 4 bases and J gave up 0 bases, with 13 bases separating them. The CDR3 nucleotides are TGTGCCAGCAGCTTCTCCCCCGACCCTAACTATGGCTACACCTTC. Translating gives CASSFSPDPNYGYTF.

There are a few counts of this clone. The chain carries TRBV5-1 and TRBJ2-1, with 7 bases lining up with TRBD2. In germline, CDR1 is SGHRS, CDR2 YFSETQ. This CDR3 is built from 15 residues. Trimming took 2 bases from V and 9 from J; bases not matched to a gene: 11. The CDR3 coding sequence is TGCGCCAGCAGCTTATCTAGCGGAGGGGTAGGTGAGCAGTTCTTC. Translating gives CASSLSSGGVGEQFF.

The V gene is TRBV29-1, the J gene TRBJ1-3; unclear D gene. The CDR3 runs 14 residues. Germline CDR1 SQVTM, CDR2 ANQGSEA. Trimming pared 4 bases from V and 0 bases from J, leaving 10 bases between. The CDR3 loop reads CSVVIGLSGNTIYF. Written as DNA, the CDR3 is TGCAGCGTTGTTATTGGACTCTCTGGAAACACCATATATTTT.

The gene calls are TRBV21-1 and TRBJ1-1; the table calls TRBD1, which could not be checked here. TRBV21-1 is a pseudogene segment. The CDR3 runs 13 residues. This chain's CDR3 is CASITGQGTEAFF. The CDR3 region has the DNA TGTGCCAGCATCACCGGGCAGGGCACTGAAGCTTTCTTT.

This clone occurred a few times. The chain combines TRBV7-6 with TRBJ1-2; the match to TRBD1 covers 12 bases. The germline gives CDR1 SGHVS, CDR2 FNYEAQ. V lost 5 bases to trimming and J lost 4 bases; unmatched junction nucleotides: 5. The CDR3 has 15 amino acids. DNA of the CDR3: TGTGCCAGCAGCACCGGGACAGGGGGCCTCTATGGCTACACCTTC. This codes for CASSTGTGGLYGYTF. The entire variable domain, with the rest obtained from reference TRBV7-6 and TRBJ1-2, is as follows: GAGVSQSPRYKVTKRGQDVALRCDPISGHVSLYWYRQALGQGPEFLTYFNYEAQQDKSGLPNDRFSAERPEGSISTLTIQRTEQRDSAMYRCASSTGTGGLYGYTFGSGTRLTVV.

This clone was seen only once. This chain connects TRBV5-8 to TRBJ2-1, with D hard to call. V lost 0 bases and J lost 1, with 8 bases in between. This CDR3 is 15 amino acids long. Per the germline V gene, CDR1 is SGHTS and CDR2 is YDEGEE. The CDR3 sequence is CASSLGSGSYNEQFF. CDR3 sequence (DNA): TGTGCCAGCAGCTTGGGATCTGGGTCCTACAATGAGCAGTTCTTC.

The chain is built from TRBV14 and TRBJ2-1, with D perhaps TRBD2 (6 bases). There are 14 residues in the CDR3. V lost 4 bases, J lost 5 bases, and 12 bases lay in between. Germline CDR1 SGHDN, CDR2 FVKESK. The CDR3 protein is CASSPEGGNNEQFF. In DNA form, the CDR3 reads TGTGCCAGCAGCCCGGAAGGAGGGAACAATGAGCAGTTCTTC.

The V call is TRBV6-6, the J call TRBJ1-1; D not resolved. The CDR3 is 14 residues long. Germline CDR1 MNHNY, CDR2 SVGAGI (reference sequence). With 2 bases removed from V and 1 base from J, the gap between germline ends came to 8 bases. The CDR3 loop is CASSYDERNTEAFF. CDR3 in DNA: TGTGCCAGCAGTTACGACGAGAGGAACACTGAAGCTTTCTTT.

V gene TRBV20-1 combines with J gene TRBJ1-2; D gene ambiguous. Germline CDR1 is DFQATT and CDR2 is SNEGSKA (reference sequence). This CDR3 has 10 residues. V gave up 6 bases and J gave up 3 bases, with 5 bases separating them. The CDR3 DNA is TGCAGTGCCTTCTACTATGGCTACACCTTC. Protein sequence: CSAFYYGYTF.

V gene TRBV2 combines with J gene TRBJ1-5; D is ambiguous. The V gene lost 6 bases and the J gene lost 2 bases, with 14 bases spanning the gap. CDR3 length: 15 residues. The germline CDR1 and CDR2 sequences are SNHLY and FYNNEI. In nucleotides, the CDR3 is TGTGCCAGCAGCCGACTGGCGGCAGGCAATCAGCCCCAGCATTTT. It is translated as CASSRLAAGNQPQHF.

The V call is TRBV3-1 (or the pseudogene TRBV3-2), the J call TRBJ2-2; TRBD2 aligns across 8 bases. CDR1 is LGHDT and CDR2 is YNNKEL in the germline V gene (reference sequence). V gave up 7 bases and J gave up 5 bases; unmatched junction bases: 3. There are 13 residues in the CDR3. CDR3 nucleotides: TGTGCCAGCACTTCTAGCGGGACCGGGGAGCTGTTTTTT. Protein sequence: CASTSSGTGELFF.

V and J are TRBV5-1 and TRBJ2-7; 10 bases are a match to TRBD2. This CDR3 spans 17 amino acids. V dropped 1 base and J dropped 0; count of bases not matched to a gene: 7. From germline, CDR1 is SGHRS and CDR2 YFSETQ. This chain's CDR3 is CASSLFTSGTLSYEQYF. The CDR3 DNA reads as TGCGCCAGCAGCTTGTTCACTAGCGGGACCCTCTCCTACGAGCAGTACTTC. Supplemented by reference TRBV5-1 and TRBJ2-7, the full variable domain reads KAGVTQTPRYLIKTRGQQVTLSCSPISGHRSVSWYQQTPGQGLQFLFEYFSETQRNKGNFPGRFSGRQFSNSRSEMNVSTLELGDSALYLCASSLFTSGTLSYEQYFGPGTRLTVT.

V is TRBV2 and J is TRBJ1-1; D gene ambiguous. Trimming removed 5 bases at V and 5 bases at J, with 15 bases between. In germline, CDR1 is SNHLY, CDR2 FYNNEI. The length of the CDR3 is 14 residues. CDR3 in amino acids: CASSPPREGTEAFF. The CDR3 DNA reads TGTGCCAGCAGTCCCCCGAGGGAGGGAACTGAAGCTTTCTTT.

V and J are TRBV18 and TRBJ2-7; D might be TRBD2 (5 bases). This CDR3 region has 14 residues. Germline lookup yields CDR1 KGHSH and CDR2 LQKENI. V dropped 0 bases and J dropped 3 bases, with 9 bases sitting between them. This chain's CDR3 is CASSPPGSYYEQYF. The CDR3 nucleotides read TGTGCCAGCTCACCACCGGGGAGTTACTACGAGCAGTACTTC.

This chain links TRBV6-1 with TRBJ1-5, with TRBD1 identical over 8 bases. The trim removed 3 bases at V and 0 bases at J, leaving 16 bases unmatched. This CDR3 comprises 20 residues. Looked up from germline, CDR1 is MNHNS and CDR2 is SASEGT. This CDR3 reads CASSERRGQGANRSNQPQHF. The CDR3 nucleotides are TGTGCCAGCAGTGAGCGAAGGGGGCAGGGGGCGAATCGTAGCAATCAGCCCCAGCATTTT.

This sequence joins TRBV7-8 and TRBJ2-1, with 8 nucleotides matching TRBD1. The CDR3 sequence is 15 residues long. V was pared by 8 bases and J by 2 bases, with 8 bases of the junction left unmatched. In germline, CDR1 is SGHVS, CDR2 FQNEAQ. The CDR3 nucleotides read TGTGCCAGCCTTTCCGACAGGGGAACCTACAATGAGCAGTTCTTC. It is translated as CASLSDRGTYNEQFF.

The rearrangement joins TRBV6-1 to TRBJ1-2, with 7 bases identical to TRBD1. Germline V gives CDR1 MNHNS, CDR2 SASEGT. The junction had 16 bases not matched to a gene; V was cut back by 4 bases and J by 5 bases. The CDR3 sequence is 17 residues long. The CDR3, as DNA: TGTGCCAGCAGTGGCAACCGGGACAGCCTAAGAATTTATGGCTACACCTTC. Its translation: CASSGNRDSLRIYGYTF.

The V and J genes are TRBV3-1 (or the pseudogene TRBV3-2) and TRBJ2-4; 7 positions match TRBD2. V lost 1 base, J lost 1 base, and 4 bases stayed unmatched. Germline V gene lookup returns CDR1 LGHDT and CDR2 YNNKEL (reference sequence). This CDR3 comprises 16 residues. CDR3 region: CASSQGGGGAKNIQYF. The CDR3 nucleotides are TGTGCCAGCAGCCAAGGCGGCGGGGGTGCCAAAAACATTCAGTACTTC.

The chain links TRBV6-5 to TRBJ1-2; TRBD1 is a possible D gene (6 bases). Germline loops: CDR1 MNHEY, CDR2 SVGAGI. The CDR3 spans 13 residues. The germline V and J ends were trimmed by 7 bases and 4 bases, with 13 bases remaining between them. CDR3 in amino acids: CASTRDTVYGYTF. CDR3 coding DNA: TGTGCCAGCACCCGGGACACCGTCTATGGCTACACCTTC.

CDR3 region: CAWSVGPHQPQHF. The CDR3 nucleotides are TGTGCCTGGAGTGTAGGGCCGCATCAGCCCCAGCATTTT. The V gene is TRBV30, the J gene TRBJ1-5; no clear D gene. V lost 0 bases to trimming and J lost 5 bases, with 8 bases between them. The germline V gene encodes CDR1 GTSNPN and CDR2 SVGIG (reference sequence). This CDR3 comprises 13 residues.

In this sample, this clone turned up a few times. The chain recombines TRBV30 with TRBJ2-7, with TRBD2 matching over 7 bases. Germline values: CDR1 GTSNPN, CDR2 SVGIG (reference sequence). The V segment lost 1 base and the J segment 4 bases; nucleotides outside the gene matches: 10. The CDR3 is made up of 15 amino acids. Written as DNA, the CDR3 is TGTGCCTGGAGTGGGGGGGGAGGGGACCAATACGAGCAGTACTTC. This codes for CAWSGGGGDQYEQYF.

V and J are TRBV11-3 and TRBJ2-1, with unresolved D. V lost 1 base to trimming and J lost 10 bases, with 17 bases between them. CDR1 and CDR2 from the germline V gene are SGHNT and YENEEA. The length of the CDR3 is 15 residues. The CDR3 here is CASSLGSTHRAEQFF. The DNA for the CDR3 is TGTGCCAGCAGCTTAGGTTCGACTCATCGTGCCGAGCAGTTCTTC.